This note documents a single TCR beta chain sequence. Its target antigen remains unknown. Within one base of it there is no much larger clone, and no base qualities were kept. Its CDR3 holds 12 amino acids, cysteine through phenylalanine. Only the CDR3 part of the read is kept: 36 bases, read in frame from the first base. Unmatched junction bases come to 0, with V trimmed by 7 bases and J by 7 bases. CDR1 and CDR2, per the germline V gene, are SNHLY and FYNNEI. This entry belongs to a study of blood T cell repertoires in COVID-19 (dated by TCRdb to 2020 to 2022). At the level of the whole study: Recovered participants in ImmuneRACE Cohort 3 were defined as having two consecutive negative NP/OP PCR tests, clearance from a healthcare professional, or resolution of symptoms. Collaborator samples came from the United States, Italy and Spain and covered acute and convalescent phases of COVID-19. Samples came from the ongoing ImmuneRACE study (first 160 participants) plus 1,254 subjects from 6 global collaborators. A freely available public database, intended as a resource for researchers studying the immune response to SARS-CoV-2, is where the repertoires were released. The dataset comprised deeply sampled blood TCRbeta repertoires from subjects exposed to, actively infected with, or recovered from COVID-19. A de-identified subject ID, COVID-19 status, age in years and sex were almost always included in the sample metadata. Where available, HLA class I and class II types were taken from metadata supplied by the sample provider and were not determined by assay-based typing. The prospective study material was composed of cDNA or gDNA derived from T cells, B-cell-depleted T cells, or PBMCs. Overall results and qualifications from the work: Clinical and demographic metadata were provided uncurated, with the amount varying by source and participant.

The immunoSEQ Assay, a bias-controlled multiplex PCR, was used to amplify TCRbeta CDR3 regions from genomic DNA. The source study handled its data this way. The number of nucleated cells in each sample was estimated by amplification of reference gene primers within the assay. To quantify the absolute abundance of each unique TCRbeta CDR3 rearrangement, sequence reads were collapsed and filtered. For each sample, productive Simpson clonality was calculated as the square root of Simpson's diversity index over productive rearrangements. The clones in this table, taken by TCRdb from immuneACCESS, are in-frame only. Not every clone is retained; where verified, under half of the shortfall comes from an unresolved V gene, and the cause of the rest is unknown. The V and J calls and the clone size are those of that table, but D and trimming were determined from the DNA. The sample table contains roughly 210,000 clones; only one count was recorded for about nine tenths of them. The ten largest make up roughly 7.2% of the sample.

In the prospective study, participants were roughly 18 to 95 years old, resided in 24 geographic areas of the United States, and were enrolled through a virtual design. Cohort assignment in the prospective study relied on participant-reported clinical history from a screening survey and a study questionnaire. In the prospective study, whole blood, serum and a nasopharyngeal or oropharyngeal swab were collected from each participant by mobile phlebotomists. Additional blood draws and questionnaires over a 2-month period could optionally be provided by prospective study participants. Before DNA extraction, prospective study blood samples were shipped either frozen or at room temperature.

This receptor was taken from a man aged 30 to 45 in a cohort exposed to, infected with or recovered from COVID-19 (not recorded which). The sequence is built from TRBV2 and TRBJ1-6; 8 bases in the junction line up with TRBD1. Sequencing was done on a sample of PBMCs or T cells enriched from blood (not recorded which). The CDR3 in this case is CASNRGNSPLHF. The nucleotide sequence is TGTGCCAGCAACAGGGGGAATTCACCCCTCCACTTT. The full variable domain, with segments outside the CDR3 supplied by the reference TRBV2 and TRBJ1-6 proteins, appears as EPEVTQTPSHQVTQMGQEVILRCVPISNHLYFYWYRQILGQKVEFLVSFYNNEISEKSEIFDDQFSVERPDGSNFTLKIRSTKLEDSAMYFCASNRGNSPLHFGNGTRLTVT.